This T cell receptor (beta chain) stems from a study of blood T cell repertoires in COVID-19. CDR3 size: 14 residues. V was pared by 3 bases and J by 4 bases, with 10 bases between. Germline V CDR1 and CDR2: SGHNT, YENEEA. Profiled with immunoSEQ multiplex PCR; TCRdb holds only in-frame clones, not every one. The table records some 27,000 clones, roughly 87% of them present only once. The table lists this clone with a few counts. The chain has TRBV11-3 and TRBJ1-3, with D hard to call. This receptor was taken from a human donor in a cohort sampled during active COVID-19. Source material: peripheral blood. The CDR3 DNA reads TGTGCCAGCAGCTTCGGCGGGTCGGGAAACACCATATATTTT. Amino acids: CASSFGGSGNTIYF. Supplemented by reference TRBV11-3 and TRBJ1-3, the full variable domain reads EAGVVQSPRYKIIEKKQPVAFWCNPISGHNTLYWYLQNLGQGPELLIRYENEEAVDDSQLPKDRFSAERLKGVDSTLKIQPAELGDSAVYLCASSFGGSGNTIYFGEGSWLTVV.